Shown below are 24 T cell receptor beta chains from a single sample sequenced in a study of breast tumors, draining lymph nodes, adjacent tissues. Breast cancer patients provided tissue from their axillary draining lymph nodes. TCRdb used MiXCR to reprocess the multiplex PCR reads, holding one entry per CDR3 protein. The repertoire has 83,000 or so distinct CDR3 sequences, roughly a fifth of them found once; the top ten carry 2% to 2.5%. Sequencing input: axillary lymph node tissue. The receptors originated from a female donor with breast cancer. Some clones in this sample may be carry-over from other donors' samples.

This clonotype came up many times. The chain links TRBV12-5 to TRBJ2-7; 8 nucleotides agree with TRBD2. Germline CDR1 is LGHNT and CDR2 is FRNRAP. The CDR3 sequence is 17 residues long. V lost 0 bases, J lost 3 bases, and 10 bases stayed unmatched. The CDR3 coding sequence is TGTGCTAGTGGTTTGGTAATTAGCGGGAATGCGGGCTACGAGCAGTACTTC. Its protein product is CASGLVISGNAGYEQYF.

The sample holds many counts of this clonotype. The rearrangement uses TRBV6-1 and TRBJ2-7; D is ambiguous. CDR3 size: 15 residues. V shed 8 bases and J shed 1 base, with 18 bases lying between them. Per the germline V gene, CDR1 is MNHNS and CDR2 is SASEGT. The CDR3 DNA follows: TGTGCCAGCTGGGTATCGGGTACCGGATCCTACGAGCAGTACTTC. Protein product: CASWVSGTGSYEQYF.

This clonotype was seen many times. This chain uses TRBV7-8 with TRBJ2-7; 8 bases match TRBD2. Germline lookup yields CDR1 SGHVS and CDR2 FQNEAQ. The V and J ends lost 1 base and 7 bases, in that order; junction bases with no gene match: 6. The CDR3 consists of 14 residues. The CDR3 DNA follows: TGTGCCAGCAGCTTAGGTTCGGGGGGGATGGAGCAGTACTTC. Amino acids: CASSLGSGGMEQYF. The full variable domain, rest sourced from reference TRBV7-8 and TRBJ2-7, is GAGVSQSPRYKVAKRGQDVALRCDPISGHVSLFWYQQALGQGPEFLTYFQNEAQLDKSGLPSDRFFAERPEGSVSTLKIQRTQQEDSAVYLCASSLGSGGMEQYFGPGTRLTVT.

There are many counts of this clonotype. The gene calls are TRBV20-1 and TRBJ2-5, with TRBD1 identical over 7 bases. CDR3 size: 15 residues. The V segment lost 1 base and the J segment 9 bases; nucleotides outside the gene matches: 14. Germline CDR1 and CDR2: DFQATT and SNEGSKA (reference sequence). The CDR3 loop reads CSARGGTASQEPQYF. The CDR3 DNA sequence: TGCAGTGCTAGAGGGGGGACAGCAAGCCAAGAACCCCAGTACTTC.

This clonotype was observed many times. CDR3 amino acids: CASSQDRPSGGGELFF. CDR3 coding DNA: TGCGCCAGCAGCCAAGATCGTCCCAGTGGAGGCGGGGAGCTGTTTTTT. The chain links TRBV4-3 to TRBJ2-2; D is possibly TRBD2 (5 bases). This CDR3 is built from 16 residues. Deletions cut 0 bases from V and 7 bases from J, with 15 bases between. Germline CDR1 reads LGHNA; CDR2 reads YSLEER.

This clonotype came up many times. This chain uses TRBV9 with TRBJ1-5; tentatively, D is TRBD1 (5 bases). Germline lookup yields CDR1 SGDLS and CDR2 YYNGEE. The CDR3 extends over 15 amino acids. The germline V and J ends were trimmed by 0 bases and 2 bases, with 9 bases remaining between them. The DNA for the CDR3 is TGTGCCAGCAGCGTAGATCTGGGGGGCAATCAGCCCCAGCATTTT. It translates to CASSVDLGGNQPQHF.

A remark on this clonotype: A much larger clone lies one base from this, so it may be a read error. V is TRBV4-1 and J is TRBJ1-6; D gene unclear. CDR3 length: 18 amino acids. Germline CDR1 MGHRA, CDR2 YSYEKL. The V end lost 0 bases, the J end lost 7 bases, and 19 bases lay between the germline ends. This chain's CDR3 is CASSQESGRKAGNSPLHF. DNA of the CDR3: TGCGCCAGCAGCCAAGAGTCGGGCCGCAAAGCGGGGAATTCACCCCTCCACTTT.

This clonotype has just a few counts. The CDR3 nucleotides read TGTGCCTGGAGTAAGGTAGACTACAATGAGCAGTTCTTC. As protein: CAWSKVDYNEQFF. The chain recombines TRBV30 with TRBJ2-1; D uncertain. The V gene lost 2 bases and the J gene lost 3 bases, with 8 bases spanning the gap. Germline V gene lookup returns CDR1 GTSNPN and CDR2 SVGIG (reference sequence). The CDR3 loop spans 13 amino acids.

The rearrangement joins TRBV28 to TRBJ2-1, with D perhaps TRBD1 or TRBD2 (5 bases each). Trimming shortened V by 3 bases and J by 12 bases, and 12 bases separated the two germline ends. The germline gives CDR1 MDHEN, CDR2 SYDVKM. The CDR3 spans 12 residues. The DNA for the CDR3 is TGTGCCAGCAGTTTGGACCAGAGGGGGCAGTTCTTC. Its translation: CASSLDQRGQFF.

In its sample, this clonotype was seen many times. V and J are TRBV20-1 and TRBJ2-7; no clear D. CDR1 and CDR2 from the germline V gene are DFQATT and SNEGSKA (reference sequence). V was pared by 0 bases and J by 5 bases, with 11 bases between. CDR3 length equals 13 residues. The CDR3 DNA follows: TGCAGTGCTAGAGATCTTCGGAGTCACGAGCAGTACTTC. Translating it yields CSARDLRSHEQYF.

This clonotype was detected once. This may come from a read error, since a much larger clone is one base off. The V call is TRBV19, the J call TRBJ2-7, with 15 bases aligning to TRBD2. The germline V gene encodes CDR1 LNHDA and CDR2 SQIVND (reference sequence). CDR3 length equals 12 residues. Trimming cost V 9 bases and J 11 bases; bases outside gene matches: 5. This CDR3 reads CASRGLAGGKYF. The CDR3 DNA sequence: TGTGCCAGCCGCGGACTAGCGGGAGGGAAGTACTTC.

At least ten counts were recorded for this clonotype. The chain's CDR3 is CASSLLGRGAANYGYTF. In nucleotides, the CDR3 is TGTGCCAGCAGCTTGCTGGGCCGGGGGGCAGCTAACTATGGCTACACCTTC. The J gene is TRBJ1-2, the V gene TRBV5-5, with D perhaps matching TRBD1 (6 bases). This CDR3 comprises 17 residues. Trimming took off 1 base at V and 0 bases at J, with 16 bases between the two ends. CDR1 SGHKS and CDR2 YYEKEE come from the germline V gene (reference sequence).

This clonotype showed up just a few times. The J gene is TRBJ2-5, the V gene TRBV18; no clear D. V shed 4 bases and J shed 3 bases, with 6 bases lying between them. The CDR3 covers 12 residues. Germline CDR1 is KGHSH and CDR2 is LQKENI. CDR3 nucleotide sequence: TGTGCCAGCTCACTACCTGAAGAGACCCAGTACTTC. Protein sequence: CASSLPEETQYF.

This clonotype showed up many times. This chain connects TRBV3-1 to TRBJ1-6; possible D gene TRBD1, 6 bases. The CDR3 spans 16 residues. In germline, CDR1 is LGHDT, CDR2 YNNKEL (reference sequence). The ends were cut back, 2 bases at V and 3 bases at J, with 11 bases in the middle. The CDR3 here is CASSQHQGNYNSPLHF. CDR3 bases: TGTGCCAGCAGCCAACATCAGGGGAACTATAATTCACCCCTCCACTTT.

This clonotype was detected ten times or more. The chain carries TRBV7-2 and TRBJ2-2, with D unclear. The CDR3 is 12 residues long. The ends were cut back, 5 bases at V and 7 bases at J, with 8 bases in the middle. Per the germline V gene, CDR1 is SGHTA and CDR2 is FQGNSA. This CDR3 is CASSALGGELFF. The DNA of the CDR3 is TGTGCCAGCAGCGCGCTGGGCGGGGAGCTGTTTTTT.

As for this clonotype: A read error may be the cause here, since a much bigger clone is one base away. The V gene is TRBV14, the J gene TRBJ1-2, with D maybe TRBD1 (5 bases). The CDR3 runs to 12 residues. The germline V gene has CDR1 SGHDN and CDR2 FVKESK. Deletions cut 3 bases from V and 8 bases from J, with 10 bases between. CDR3 coding DNA: TGTGCCAGCAGCCACAGGGTTAGCGGCTACACCTTC. Its translation is CASSHRVSGYTF.

On this clonotype itself: This clone may be a read error of a much larger clone one base away. J is TRBJ1-2 and V is TRBV3-1; D is perhaps TRBD1 (5 bases). This CDR3 region has 12 residues. Germline assignment: CDR1 LGHDT and CDR2 YNNKEL (reference sequence). Written as DNA, the CDR3 is TGTGCCAGCAGCCAAGGGGGACGTGGCCACACCTTC. Protein: CASSQGGRGHTF.

This clonotype was seen repeatedly, ten times or more. The germline gene is not matched at one end of the junction; a read error may be the cause. The chain links TRBV9 to TRBJ2-7, with a tentative D call TRBD1 (6 bases). Germline values: CDR1 SGDLS, CDR2 YYNGEE. There are 14 residues in the CDR3. The CDR3 reads CASSANTGTYERYF. CDR3 nucleotide sequence: TGTGCCAGCAGCGCCAACACAGGGACGTACGAGCGGTACTTC.

This clonotype has only a few counts. The chain carries TRBV6-2 or TRBV6-3 and TRBJ1-2; no reliable D call. V lost 2 bases and J lost 4, with 17 bases in between. The germline CDR1 and CDR2 sequences are MNHEY and SVGEGT. This CDR3 spans 16 amino acids. CDR3 amino acids: CASSYEDRDYFYGYTF. The CDR3 DNA follows: TGTGCCAGCAGTTACGAAGACCGAGACTATTTCTATGGCTACACCTTC.

This clonotype was seen many times. The chain recombines TRBV11-2 with TRBJ2-7; D is unclear. Germline loops: CDR1 SGHAT, CDR2 FQNNGV. The V gene lost 2 bases and the J gene lost 5 bases, with 10 bases spanning the gap. CDR3 length equals 13 residues. CDR3 sequence (DNA): TGTGCCAGCAGCTTACAGCCTAACAACGAGCAGTACTTC. Protein product: CASSLQPNNEQYF.

This clonotype was recorded many times. The chain joins TRBV5-1 to TRBJ2-7, with 7 nucleotides matching TRBD1. Germline lookup yields CDR1 SGHRS and CDR2 YFSETQ. CDR3 length: 14 amino acids. The J segment lost 2 bases and the V segment lost 0 bases, leaving 2 bases of the junction unmatched. The CDR3 DNA reads TGCGCCAGCAGCTTGGTCCAGGGGGCCTACGAGCAGTACTTC. Residues: CASSLVQGAYEQYF. The full variable domain, completed using reference TRBV5-1 and TRBJ2-7, is KAGVTQTPRYLIKTRGQQVTLSCSPISGHRSVSWYQQTPGQGLQFLFEYFSETQRNKGNFPGRFSGRQFSNSRSEMNVSTLELGDSALYLCASSLVQGAYEQYFGPGTRLTVT.

This clonotype showed up just once. This could be a read error, since a much larger clone is one nucleotide away. The chain carries TRBV5-4 and TRBJ1-5; TRBD1 is a possible D gene (5 bases). The CDR3 runs to 15 residues. Germline V CDR1 and CDR2: SGHNT, YYREEE (reference sequence). CDR3 amino acids: CAGSLGVGSNQPQHF. The CDR3 DNA sequence: TGTGCCGGCAGCTTGGGGGTCGGGAGCAATCAGCCCCAGCATTTT.

This clonotype was counted at least ten times. J is TRBJ2-7 and V is TRBV20-1, with 8 bases fitting TRBD1. Per germline, CDR1 DFQATT and CDR2 SNEGSKA (reference sequence). V was clipped by 6 bases and J by 4 bases; unmatched bases: 11. This CDR3 has 14 amino acids. Written as DNA, the CDR3 is TGCAGTGCCGAATTGGGGCAGGGGGCGTACGAGCAGTACTTC. This codes for CSAELGQGAYEQYF.

This clonotype was counted at least ten times. This sequence joins TRBV2 and TRBJ2-3, with 12 bases fitting TRBD1. V dropped 3 bases and J dropped 1; count of bases not matched to a gene: 11. In germline, CDR1 is SNHLY, CDR2 FYNNEI. The CDR3 consists of 19 residues. CDR3 sequence: CASSEGTGGGRAGTDTQYF. Here the CDR3 DNA reads TGTGCCAGCAGTGAGGGGACAGGGGGCGGGAGGGCCGGCACAGATACGCAGTATTTT.